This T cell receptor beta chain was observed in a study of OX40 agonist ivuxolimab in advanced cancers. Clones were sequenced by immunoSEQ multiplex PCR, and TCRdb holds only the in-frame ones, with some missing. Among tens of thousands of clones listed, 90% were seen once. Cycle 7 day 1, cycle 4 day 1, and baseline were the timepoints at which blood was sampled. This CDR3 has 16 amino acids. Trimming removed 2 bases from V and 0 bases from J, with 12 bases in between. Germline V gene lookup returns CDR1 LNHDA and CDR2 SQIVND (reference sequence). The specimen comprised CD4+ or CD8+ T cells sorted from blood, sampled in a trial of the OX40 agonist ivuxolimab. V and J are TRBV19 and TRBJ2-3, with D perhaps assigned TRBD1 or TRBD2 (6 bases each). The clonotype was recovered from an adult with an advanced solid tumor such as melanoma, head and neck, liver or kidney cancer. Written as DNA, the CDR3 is TGTGCCAGTAGTATACCGGGGGCCCATAGCACAGATACGCAGTATTTT. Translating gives CASSIPGAHSTDTQYF.